This entry concerns a single TCR beta chain. The target antigen is unknown. The data derive from a study of T cell repertoires in cytomegalovirus infection. The wider study: Selected CMV epitopes included recently identified HLA-C-restricted ones as well as well-studied HLA-B-restricted ones. CMV infection together with matching HLA type was indicated by public TCR beta signatures. Study-level results: Cumulative frequency of public TCR beta families picked out carriers of CMV plus the relevant HLA. There were HLA-C-restricted CMV-specific TCR beta clonotypes dominating the ex vivo response.

TCRdb reprocessed the reads with MiXCR, giving one entry per CDR3 protein. The table shows a few hundred thousand distinct CDR3 sequences, with almost 40% occurring only once. The germline CDR1 and CDR2 sequences are SGHAT and FQNNGV. The CDR3 sequence is 16 residues long. The ends lost 5 bases at V and 6 bases at J; junction bases unmatched: 7. The clonotype was recovered from a human donor in good health (CMV status not recorded). Some clones in this sample may be carry-over from other donors' samples. This material consisted of cultured PBMCs, taken from culture after CMV antigen stimulation. The chain joins TRBV11-2 to TRBJ2-1; 13 bases match TRBD2. The chain's CDR3 is CASSLRTSGSPNEQFF. In nucleotides, the CDR3 is TGTGCCAGCAGCCTCCGGACTAGCGGGAGCCCCAATGAGCAGTTCTTC.